The 12 T cell receptor beta chains below were found in one sample sequenced in a study of shared clonotypes between healthy human individuals. Generated by immunoSEQ multiplex PCR, the TCRdb table keeps only in-frame clones and is missing some. The sample includes approximately 640,000 clones, 90% of them seen just once. The sequencing sample was made of memory CD8+ T cells from PBMCs. Subset of the sample: CD45RO+ cells pooled with CCR7-negative TemRA cells. These receptors were collected from a man aged 18 to 30 in good health. Some clones in this sample may be carry-over from other donors' samples.

V gene TRBV11-2 combines with J gene TRBJ1-6, with TRBD1 as a possible D gene (5 bases). The CDR3 extends over 15 amino acids. Germline lookup yields CDR1 SGHAT and CDR2 FQNNGV. V was pared by 0 bases and J by 5 bases, with 8 bases between. CDR3 amino acids: CASSLEGRNNSPLHF. As DNA, the CDR3 is TGTGCCAGCAGCTTAGAGGGGCGGAATAATTCACCCCTCCACTTT.

The chain recombines TRBV5-8 with TRBJ2-5, with TRBD2 matching 9 bases. This CDR3 has 15 residues. Germline V gene lookup returns CDR1 SGHTS and CDR2 YDEGEE. Trimming cost V 4 bases and J 5 bases; bases outside gene matches: 9. The CDR3 DNA reads as TGTGCCAGCAGCCCGGGCGGGAGGGCCTCGGAGACCCAGTACTTC. Its translation: CASSPGGRASETQYF.

V and J are TRBV27 and TRBJ2-7, with D perhaps TRBD1 (6 bases). CDR3 length equals 16 residues. Germline CDR1 MNHEY, CDR2 SMNVEV (reference sequence). V was trimmed by 0 bases and J by 2 bases, leaving 14 bases between them. CDR3 residues: CASSLSMQGLTYEQYF. The CDR3 nucleotides read TGTGCCAGCAGTTTATCTATGCAGGGGCTTACCTACGAGCAGTACTTC.

The V and J genes are TRBV14 and TRBJ2-7; tentatively, D is TRBD2 (6 bases). Trimming removed 3 bases at V and 2 bases at J, with 11 bases between. The CDR3 length is 14 residues. Germline V gene lookup returns CDR1 SGHDN and CDR2 FVKESK. The CDR3 DNA reads as TGTGCCAGCAGCCAGGCGCGGGGTACCTACGAGCAGTACTTC. Protein product: CASSQARGTYEQYF.

The chain joins TRBV28 to TRBJ1-2; 11 bases fit TRBD1. This CDR3 contains 16 residues. Looked up from germline, CDR1 is MDHEN and CDR2 is SYDVKM. The V segment lost 7 bases and the J segment 0 bases; nucleotides outside the gene matches: 7. The CDR3 DNA reads as TGTGCCAGCATTGTCGGACAGGGGGCTGCTAACTATGGCTACACCTTC. Its translation: CASIVGQGAANYGYTF.

A single count supports this clone. The CDR3 sequence is CASSERGGESIDEQFF. Here the CDR3 DNA reads TGTGCCAGCAGTGAAAGAGGGGGAGAAAGCATCGATGAGCAGTTCTTC. V is TRBV2 and J is TRBJ2-1; perhaps TRBD1 as D (6 bases). V was shortened by 2 bases and J by 8 bases, with 19 bases between the two germline ends. The CDR3 extends over 16 amino acids. CDR1 is SNHLY and CDR2 is FYNNEI in the germline V gene.

The DNA of the CDR3 is TGCGCCAGCAGCCAAGAAACGACAGGCAGATCGGGGGAGACCCAGTACTTC. It codes for CASSQETTGRSGETQYF. V gene TRBV4-1 combines with J gene TRBJ2-5, with D perhaps TRBD1 (6 bases). In germline, CDR1 is MGHRA, CDR2 YSYEKL. The CDR3 length is 17 residues. Trimming removed 0 bases from V and 5 bases from J, with 19 bases in between.

The chain is built from TRBV7-9 and TRBJ2-7; 8 bases are shared with TRBD1. V lost 5 bases to trimming and J lost 5 bases; unmatched junction nucleotides: 17. Germline V lookup: CDR1 SEHNR, CDR2 FQNEAQ (reference sequence). This CDR3 is 17 amino acids long. CDR3 sequence reads: CASSQGQGGPNWDEQYF. CDR3 sequence (DNA): TGTGCCAGCAGCCAAGGACAGGGCGGCCCTAATTGGGACGAGCAGTACTTC.

This rearrangement joins TRBV11-2 to TRBJ2-7, with unresolved D. V gave up 5 bases and J gave up 4 bases, with 21 bases separating them. The CDR3 is made up of 16 amino acids. Germline assignment: CDR1 SGHAT and CDR2 FQNNGV. The DNA for the CDR3 is TGTGCCAGCAGCCCCCTCTCCCGCCGGGCGGTGTACGAGCAGTACTTC. It yields the protein CASSPLSRRAVYEQYF.

This clone appeared a few times. The chain uses TRBV6-5 and TRBJ2-2, with 7 positions matching TRBD1. The CDR3 has 13 amino acids. From germline, CDR1 is MNHEY and CDR2 SVGAGI. J lost 3 bases, V lost 5 bases, and 0 bases had no gene match. The DNA for the CDR3 is TGTGCCAGCAGTGACAGGGACACCGGGGAGCTGTTTTTT. It encodes CASSDRDTGELFF.

V and J are TRBV6-5 and TRBJ1-5, with TRBD1 as a possible D gene (6 bases). The CDR3 has 16 amino acids. V was cut by 2 bases and J by 6 bases, with 17 bases left in between. Looked up from germline, CDR1 is MNHEY and CDR2 is SVGAGI. CDR3 nucleotide sequence: TGTGCCAGCAGTTACGGGGGGCCACGGGGCCTTCAGCCCCAGCATTTT. Its protein is CASSYGGPRGLQPQHF.

This chain links TRBV30 with TRBJ2-7, with TRBD2 as a possible D gene (6 bases). V shed 0 bases and J shed 3 bases, with 21 bases lying between them. The CDR3 consists of 17 residues. Germline V gene sequence: CDR1 GTSNPN, CDR2 SVGIG (reference sequence). The CDR3 reads CAWSVPGLDGRSYEQYF. CDR3 DNA: TGTGCCTGGAGTGTACCGGGACTGGATGGACGTAGCTACGAGCAGTACTTC.